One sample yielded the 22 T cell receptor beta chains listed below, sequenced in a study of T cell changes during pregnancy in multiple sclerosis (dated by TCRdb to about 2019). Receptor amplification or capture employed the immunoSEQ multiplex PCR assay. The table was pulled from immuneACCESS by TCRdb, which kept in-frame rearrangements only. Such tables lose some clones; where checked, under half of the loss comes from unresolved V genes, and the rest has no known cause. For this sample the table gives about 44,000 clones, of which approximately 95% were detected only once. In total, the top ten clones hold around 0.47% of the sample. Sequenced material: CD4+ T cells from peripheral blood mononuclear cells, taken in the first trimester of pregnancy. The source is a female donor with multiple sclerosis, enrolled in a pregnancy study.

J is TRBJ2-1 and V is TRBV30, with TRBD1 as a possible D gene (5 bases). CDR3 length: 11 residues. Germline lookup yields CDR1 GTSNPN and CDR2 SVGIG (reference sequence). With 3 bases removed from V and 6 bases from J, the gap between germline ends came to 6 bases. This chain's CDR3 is CAWRQGNEQFF. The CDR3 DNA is TGTGCCTGGAGGCAGGGCAATGAGCAGTTCTTC.

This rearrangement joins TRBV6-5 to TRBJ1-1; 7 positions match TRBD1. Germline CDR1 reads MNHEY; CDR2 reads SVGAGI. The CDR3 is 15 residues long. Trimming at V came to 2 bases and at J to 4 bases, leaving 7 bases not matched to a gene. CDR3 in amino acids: CASSYETGWGTEAFF. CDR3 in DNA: TGTGCCAGCAGTTACGAGACAGGGTGGGGCACTGAAGCTTTCTTT.

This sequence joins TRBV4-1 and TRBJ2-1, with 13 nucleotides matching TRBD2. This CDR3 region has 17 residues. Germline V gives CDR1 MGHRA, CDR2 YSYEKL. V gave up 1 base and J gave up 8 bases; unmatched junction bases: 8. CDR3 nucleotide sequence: TGCGCCAGCAGCCAAGGAAAGACTAGCGGGGGGTCGGATGAGCAGTTCTTC. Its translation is CASSQGKTSGGSDEQFF.

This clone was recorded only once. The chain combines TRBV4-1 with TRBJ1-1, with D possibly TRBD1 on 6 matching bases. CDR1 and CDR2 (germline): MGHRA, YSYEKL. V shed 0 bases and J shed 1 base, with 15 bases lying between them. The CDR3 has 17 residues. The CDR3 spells CASSQEWGGRGNTEAFF. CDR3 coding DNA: TGCGCCAGCAGCCAAGAGTGGGGGGGCAGGGGGAACACTGAAGCTTTCTTT.

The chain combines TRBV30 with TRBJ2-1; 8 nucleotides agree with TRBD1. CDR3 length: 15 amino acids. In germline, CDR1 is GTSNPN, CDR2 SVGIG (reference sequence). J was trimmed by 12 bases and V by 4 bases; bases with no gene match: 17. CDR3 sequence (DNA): TGTGCCTGGACCCCGACAGGGGTCCCCCCTGGTGGGCAGTTCTTC. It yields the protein CAWTPTGVPPGGQFF.

The CDR3 spells CASSSEKTGLSTEAFF. The CDR3 DNA is TGCGCCAGCAGCTCGGAAAAGACAGGGTTAAGCACTGAAGCTTTCTTT. The chain couples TRBV5-1 to TRBJ1-1, with 7 bases matching TRBD1. V gave up 3 bases and J gave up 4 bases; unmatched junction bases: 12. The CDR3 spans 16 residues. Germline assignment: CDR1 SGHRS and CDR2 YFSETQ.

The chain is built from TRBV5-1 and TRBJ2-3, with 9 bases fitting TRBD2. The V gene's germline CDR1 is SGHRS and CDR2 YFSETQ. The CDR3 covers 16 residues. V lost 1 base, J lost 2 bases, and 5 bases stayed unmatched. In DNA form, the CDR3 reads TGCGCCAGCAGCTTGATGATAGCGGGGGACACAGATACGCAGTATTTT. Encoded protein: CASSLMIAGDTDTQYF.

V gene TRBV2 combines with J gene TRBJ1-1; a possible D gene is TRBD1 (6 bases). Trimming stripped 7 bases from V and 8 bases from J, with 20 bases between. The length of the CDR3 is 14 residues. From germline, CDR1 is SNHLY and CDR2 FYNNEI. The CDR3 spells CASILGQKLIEAFF. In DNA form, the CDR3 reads TGTGCCAGCATCCTAGGACAGAAACTTATCGAAGCTTTCTTT.

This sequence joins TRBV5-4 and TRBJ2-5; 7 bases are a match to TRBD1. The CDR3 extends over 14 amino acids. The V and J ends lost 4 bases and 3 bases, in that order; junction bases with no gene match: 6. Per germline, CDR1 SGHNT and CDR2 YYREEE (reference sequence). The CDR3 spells CASSLTGVEETQYF. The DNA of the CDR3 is TGTGCCAGCAGCCTAACAGGGGTGGAAGAGACCCAGTACTTC.

CDR3 bases: TGTGCCAGCAGTGCCGGTGCGCACCGAAGCTATGGCTACACCTTC. Translating it yields CASSAGAHRSYGYTF. The chain recombines TRBV28 with TRBJ1-2; D ambiguous. With 5 bases removed from V and 4 bases from J, the gap between germline ends came to 17 bases. The CDR3 runs to 15 residues. The germline gives CDR1 MDHEN, CDR2 SYDVKM.

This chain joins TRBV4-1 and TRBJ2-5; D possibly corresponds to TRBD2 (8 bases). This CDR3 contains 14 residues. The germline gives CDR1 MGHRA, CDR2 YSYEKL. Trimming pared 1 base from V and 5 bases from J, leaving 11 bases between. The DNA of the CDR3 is TGCGCCAGCAGCCAAGCGGGAGGGGGCGAGACCCAGTACTTC. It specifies CASSQAGGGETQYF.

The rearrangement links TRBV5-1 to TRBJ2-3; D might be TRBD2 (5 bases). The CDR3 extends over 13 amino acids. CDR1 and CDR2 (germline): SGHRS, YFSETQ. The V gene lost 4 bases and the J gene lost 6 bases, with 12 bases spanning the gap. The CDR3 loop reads CASSLPGKDTQYF. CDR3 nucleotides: TGCGCCAGCAGCCTCCCGGGGAAGGATACGCAGTATTTT.

The CDR3: CASSLVAGSSYEQYF. The DNA of the CDR3 is TGCGCCAGCAGCTTAGTAGCGGGGAGCTCCTACGAGCAGTACTTC. This sequence joins TRBV5-1 and TRBJ2-7; 8 bases align to TRBD2. Trimming at V came to 2 bases and at J to 0 bases, leaving 4 bases not matched to a gene. The CDR3 loop spans 15 amino acids. Per the germline V gene, CDR1 is SGHRS and CDR2 is YFSETQ. The whole variable domain, remainder taken from reference TRBV5-1 and TRBJ2-7, is KAGVTQTPRYLIKTRGQQVTLSCSPISGHRSVSWYQQTPGQGLQFLFEYFSETQRNKGNFPGRFSGRQFSNSRSEMNVSTLELGDSALYLCASSLVAGSSYEQYFGPGTRLTVT.

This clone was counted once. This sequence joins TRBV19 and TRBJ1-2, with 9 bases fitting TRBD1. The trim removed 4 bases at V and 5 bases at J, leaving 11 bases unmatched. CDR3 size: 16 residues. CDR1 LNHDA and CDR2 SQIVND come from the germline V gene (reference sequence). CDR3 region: CASSRSTGGYSYGYTF. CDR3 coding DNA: TGTGCCAGTAGTAGATCTACAGGGGGCTATAGTTATGGCTACACCTTC.

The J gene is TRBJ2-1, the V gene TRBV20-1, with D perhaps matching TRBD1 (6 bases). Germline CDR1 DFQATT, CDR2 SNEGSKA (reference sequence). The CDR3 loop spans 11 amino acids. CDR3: CSAGQPNEQFF. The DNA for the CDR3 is TGCAGCGCCGGACAGCCCAATGAGCAGTTCTTC.

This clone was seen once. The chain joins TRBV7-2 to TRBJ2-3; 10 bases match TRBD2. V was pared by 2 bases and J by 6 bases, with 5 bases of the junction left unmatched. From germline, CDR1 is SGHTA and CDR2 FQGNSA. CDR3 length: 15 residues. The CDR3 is CASSLQGSGGDTQYF. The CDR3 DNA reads TGTGCCAGCAGCTTACAGGGTAGCGGGGGGGATACGCAGTATTTT.

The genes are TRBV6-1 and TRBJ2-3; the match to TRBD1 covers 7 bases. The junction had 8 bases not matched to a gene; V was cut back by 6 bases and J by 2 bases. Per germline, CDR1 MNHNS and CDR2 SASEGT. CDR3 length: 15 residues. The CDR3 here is CASRADRDNTDTQYF. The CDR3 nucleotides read TGTGCCAGCAGAGCCGACAGGGATAACACAGATACGCAGTATTTT.

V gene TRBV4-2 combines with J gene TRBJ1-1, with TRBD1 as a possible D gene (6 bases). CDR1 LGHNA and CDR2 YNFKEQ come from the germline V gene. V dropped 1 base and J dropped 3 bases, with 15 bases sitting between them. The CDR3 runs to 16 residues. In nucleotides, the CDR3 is TGTGCCAGCAGCCAAGCGGGGGGGCAGGGAGACACTGAAGCTTTCTTT. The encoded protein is CASSQAGGQGDTEAFF.

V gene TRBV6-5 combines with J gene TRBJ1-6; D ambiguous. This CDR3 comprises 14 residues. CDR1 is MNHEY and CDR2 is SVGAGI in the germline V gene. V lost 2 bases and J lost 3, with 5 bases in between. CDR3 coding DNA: TGTGCCAGCAGTTACCACAGCTATAATTCACCCCTCCACTTT. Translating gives CASSYHSYNSPLHF.

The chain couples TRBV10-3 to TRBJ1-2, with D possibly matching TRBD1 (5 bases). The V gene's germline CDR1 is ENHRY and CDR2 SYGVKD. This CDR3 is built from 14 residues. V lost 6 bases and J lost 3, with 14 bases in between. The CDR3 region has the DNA TGTGCCATCAGGGGGGGGACGGTGGACTATGGCTACACCTTC. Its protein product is CAIRGGTVDYGYTF.

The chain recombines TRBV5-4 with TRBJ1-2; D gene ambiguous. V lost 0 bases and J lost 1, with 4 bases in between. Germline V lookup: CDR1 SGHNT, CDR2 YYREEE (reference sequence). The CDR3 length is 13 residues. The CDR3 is CASSLDNNYGYTF. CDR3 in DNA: TGTGCCAGCAGCTTGGACAATAACTATGGCTACACCTTC. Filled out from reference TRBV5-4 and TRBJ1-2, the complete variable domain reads ETGVTQSPTHLIKTRGQQVTLRCSSQSGHNTVSWYQQALGQGPQFIFQYYREEENGRGNFPPRFSGLQFPNYSSELNVNALELDDSALYLCASSLDNNYGYTFGSGTRLTVV.

The DNA of the CDR3 is TGTGCCAGCTCACCACAACAAGGACAAATGGGAAACACCATATATTTT. This sequence encodes CASSPQQGQMGNTIYF. The chain carries TRBV18 and TRBJ1-3; TRBD1 might be the D (5 bases). This CDR3 has 16 residues. Trimming pared 1 base from V and 4 bases from J, leaving 14 bases between. The germline gives CDR1 KGHSH, CDR2 LQKENI.